The entry below gives a single T cell receptor beta chain sequence along with its context. Produced via immunoSEQ multiplex PCR; TCRdb's table is partial and in-frame only. This sample carries under 250,000 clones, about nine tenths of them seen once, and the ten largest clones take less than 3.5%. This sample is part of a study of blood T cell repertoires in COVID-19. Study information: Some COVID-19 samples were acute and others convalescent; all came from the United States, Italy and Spain. PBMCs, B-cell-depleted T cells, or T cells provided the cDNA or gDNA that made up the material.

Germline CDR1 and CDR2: SGHAT and FQNNGV. V shed 2 bases, J shed 5 bases, and the junction held 10 bases outside the gene matches. CDR3 size: 16 residues. Seattle patients were enrolled while actively infected and followed longitudinally. This receptor was obtained from a man aged 25 to 40 with COVID-19, enrolled during active disease. The chain carries TRBV11-2 and TRBJ2-5, with 8 bases identical to TRBD2. Sequencing was carried out using peripheral blood. The CDR3 DNA sequence: TGTGCCAGCAGCTTAAAGGACGGGAGGGCCCGGGAGACCCAGTACTTC. As protein: CASSLKDGRARETQYF.